These 23 T cell receptor beta chains were sequenced from one sample in a study of blood T cell repertoires in COVID-19. Libraries were prepared by immunoSEQ multiplex PCR; TCRdb keeps only in-frame clonotypes and omits some of them. This sample has 250,000 to 300,000 clones, with over 80% found just once. The sequenced material came from peripheral blood. Source of these receptors: a woman in her 70s with COVID-19, enrolled during active disease.

The gene calls are TRBV3-1 (or the pseudogene TRBV3-2) and TRBJ2-1, with 8 bases fitting TRBD2. With V trimmed by 10 bases and J by 9 bases, 11 bases remained unmatched. The CDR3 spans 13 residues. Germline V gene lookup returns CDR1 LGHDT and CDR2 YNNKEL (reference sequence). The chain's CDR3 is CATGAGAPSEQFF. For the CDR3, the DNA is TGTGCCACCGGAGCGGGAGCCCCAAGTGAGCAGTTCTTC.

This chain links TRBV19 with TRBJ1-3, with 9 bases matching TRBD1. CDR1 and CDR2 (germline): LNHDA, SQIVND (reference sequence). V shed 3 bases, J shed 2 bases, and the junction held 2 bases outside the gene matches. The CDR3 is 15 amino acids. The chain's CDR3 is CASSMGTGTGNTIYF. In DNA form, the CDR3 reads TGTGCCAGTAGTATGGGGACAGGGACTGGAAACACCATATATTTT.

The table lists this clone with a count of one. V usage is TRBV2 and J usage is TRBJ1-4; TRBD1 matches 10 bases. Germline assignment: CDR1 SNHLY and CDR2 FYNNEI. The CDR3 runs 16 residues. Losses at the gene ends were 7 bases for V and 7 bases for J; bases not matched to a gene: 12. DNA of the CDR3: TGTGCCAGCACTTCCATGCCGGGACAGGGGAGTGAAAAACTGTTTTTT. Encoded protein: CASTSMPGQGSEKLFF.

This clone has more than one count but fewer than ten. The J gene is TRBJ2-7, the V gene TRBV14; 7 nucleotides line up with TRBD1. The CDR3 consists of 11 residues. Germline assignment: CDR1 SGHDN and CDR2 FVKESK. J was trimmed by 2 bases and V by 8 bases; bases with no gene match: 0. The CDR3 loop is CASGQAYEQYF. Here the CDR3 DNA reads TGTGCCAGCGGACAGGCCTACGAGCAGTACTTC. Together with reference TRBV14 and TRBJ2-7, the CDR3 gives the full variable domain: EAGVTQFPSHSVIEKGQTVTLRCDPISGHDNLYWYRRVMGKEIKFLLHFVKESKQDESGMPNNRFLAERTGGTYSTLKVQPAELEDSGVYFCASGQAYEQYFGPGTRLTVT.

This chain joins TRBV4-1 and TRBJ2-5; 9 nucleotides agree with TRBD2. Trimming removed 4 bases from V and 5 bases from J; junction bases left unmatched: 5. The CDR3 is made up of 14 amino acids. Germline CDR1 and CDR2: MGHRA and YSYEKL. For the CDR3, the DNA is TGCGCCAGCAGCCTAGCGGGAGTACGTGAGACCCAGTACTTC. It yields the protein CASSLAGVRETQYF.

This clone was counted once. This chain joins TRBV18 and TRBJ1-2; maybe TRBD1 (6 bases). CDR1 and CDR2 (germline): KGHSH, LQKENI. This CDR3 spans 14 amino acids. Trimming shortened V by 4 bases and J by 8 bases, and 17 bases separated the two germline ends. The DNA for the CDR3 is TGTGCCAGCTCACTCTCCCGACAGGCGTCGGGCTACACCTTC. Translated, it gives CASSLSRQASGYTF.

The chain links TRBV9 to TRBJ2-5; 7 bases line up with TRBD1. V gave up 3 bases and J gave up 2 bases; unmatched junction bases: 4. The CDR3 runs 14 residues. CDR1 is SGDLS, CDR2 YYNGEE, per germline. The CDR3, as DNA: TGTGCCAGCAGCGCCGGACAGGAGCAAGAGACCCAGTACTTC. Translating gives CASSAGQEQETQYF.

The rearrangement joins TRBV7-2 to TRBJ2-7; 8 nucleotides agree with TRBD2. The CDR3 runs 15 residues. CDR1 is SGHTA and CDR2 is FQGNSA in the germline V gene. V was pared by 5 bases and J by 2 bases, with 8 bases of the junction left unmatched. The CDR3 sequence: CASSREGELPYEQYF. In DNA, the CDR3 is TGTGCCAGCAGCCGGGAGGGGGAACTCCCCTACGAGCAGTACTTC. The whole variable domain, filled in from reference TRBV7-2 and TRBJ2-7, reads GAGVSQSPSNKVTEKGKDVELRCDPISGHTALYWYRQSLGQGLEFLIYFQGNSAPDKSGLPSDRFSAERTGGSVSTLTIQRTQQEDSAVYLCASSREGELPYEQYFGPGTRLTVT.

This clone was seen just once. The chain carries TRBV30 and TRBJ1-1, with 9 bases identical to TRBD1. The V gene end was trimmed by 4 bases and the J gene end by 11 bases; junction bases not matched to a gene: 11. The CDR3 contains 13 residues. Germline values: CDR1 GTSNPN, CDR2 SVGIG (reference sequence). DNA for the CDR3: TGTGCCTGGACCGCCGGACAGGGGAGGGATGCTTTCTTT. It is translated as CAWTAGQGRDAFF.

The rearrangement links TRBV19 to TRBJ1-1, with unresolved D. The V gene lost 3 bases and the J gene lost 0 bases, with 8 bases spanning the gap. There are 14 residues in the CDR3. CDR1 and CDR2 from the germline V gene are LNHDA and SQIVND (reference sequence). CDR3: CASSMSRVNTEAFF. In nucleotides, the CDR3 is TGTGCCAGTAGTATGTCGAGGGTGAACACTGAAGCTTTCTTT.

This clone has just one count. The genes are TRBV7-2 and TRBJ2-7, with a weak D call TRBD2 (6 bases). CDR1 is SGHTA and CDR2 is FQGNSA in the germline V gene. V was trimmed by 5 bases and J by 4 bases, leaving 12 bases between them. The CDR3 consists of 13 residues. The CDR3 sequence: CASSLGTPYEQYF. CDR3 DNA sequence: TGTGCCAGCAGCCTCGGGACTCCTTACGAGCAGTACTTC.

V is TRBV6-6 and J is TRBJ1-2, with D tentatively TRBD1 (6 bases). Per germline, CDR1 MNHNY and CDR2 SVGAGI (reference sequence). The CDR3 has 17 amino acids. V was trimmed by 5 bases and J by 2 bases, leaving 21 bases between them. Here the CDR3 DNA reads TGTGCCAGCAGTCCCTACCTTGAATGGGGGCTGAACTATGGCTACACCTTC. Protein product: CASSPYLEWGLNYGYTF.

The chain carries TRBV2 and TRBJ2-1, with 8 positions matching TRBD1. Losses at the gene ends were 3 bases for V and 12 bases for J; bases not matched to a gene: 13. Looked up from germline, CDR1 is SNHLY and CDR2 is FYNNEI. The CDR3 totals 15 residues. CDR3 bases: TGTGCCAGCAGTGAGGTAGGACAGGGCGGGCGACGGCAGTTCTTC. Protein product: CASSEVGQGGRRQFF.

V is TRBV2 and J is TRBJ1-2, with 10 nucleotides matching TRBD1. V lost 7 bases, J lost 2 bases, and 7 bases stayed unmatched. CDR3 size: 15 residues. CDR1 is SNHLY, CDR2 FYNNEI, per germline. The CDR3 bases are TGTGCCAGCATCCCGGGACAGGGGAGGAACTATGGCTACACCTTC. It translates to CASIPGQGRNYGYTF.

V gene TRBV24-1 combines with J gene TRBJ2-7; TRBD1 matches 11 bases. This CDR3 comprises 15 residues. CDR1 is KGHDR and CDR2 is SFDVKD in the germline V gene. V trimming: 3 bases; J trimming: 5 bases; junction bases outside the gene matches: 5. CDR3 DNA sequence: TGTGCCACCAGTGATGCAAGGACAGGGGGCAACGAGCAGTACTTC. Translated: CATSDARTGGNEQYF.

V is TRBV2 and J is TRBJ1-6; 11 bases align to TRBD1. The CDR3 covers 16 residues. Trimming took 3 bases from V and 6 from J; bases not matched to a gene: 4. The germline gives CDR1 SNHLY, CDR2 FYNNEI. CDR3: CASSEDRGLPNSPLHF. The CDR3 coding sequence is TGTGCCAGCAGTGAGGACAGGGGGCTTCCTAATTCACCCCTCCACTTT. Together with reference TRBV2 and TRBJ1-6, the CDR3 gives the full variable domain: EPEVTQTPSHQVTQMGQEVILRCVPISNHLYFYWYRQILGQKVEFLVSFYNNEISEKSEIFDDQFSVERPDGSNFTLKIRSTKLEDSAMYFCASSEDRGLPNSPLHFGNGTRLTVT.

The V and J genes are TRBV25-1 and TRBJ2-1; D unresolved. The V end lost 7 bases, the J end lost 0 bases, and 10 bases lay between the germline ends. This CDR3 spans 14 amino acids. Germline-derived CDR1 and CDR2 are MGHDK and SYGVNS. CDR3 sequence: CASISSSSYNEQFF. For the CDR3, the DNA is TGTGCCAGCATTAGCTCCAGCTCCTACAATGAGCAGTTCTTC.

This clone appeared a single time. CDR3 coding DNA: TGTGCCAGCAGCTCCCTGGCAGGGGGATCCTCATTAGCTAACTATGGCTACACCTTC. Residues: CASSSLAGGSSLANYGYTF. The chain couples TRBV7-9 to TRBJ1-2, with 7 bases fitting TRBD1. The germline CDR1 and CDR2 sequences are SEHNR and FQNEAQ (reference sequence). The CDR3 contains 19 residues. Trimming at V came to 4 bases and at J to 0 bases, leaving 17 bases not matched to a gene.

The chain recombines TRBV27 with TRBJ2-5, with a possible D match to TRBD1 (6 bases). Trimming pared 3 bases from V and 5 bases from J, leaving 10 bases between. The germline V gene has CDR1 MNHEY and CDR2 SMNVEV (reference sequence). The CDR3 covers 13 residues. The CDR3 DNA is TGTGCCAGCAGTTTGGCGAGGGGGGAGACCCAGTACTTC. It specifies CASSLARGETQYF.

J is TRBJ1-4 and V is TRBV3-1 (or the pseudogene TRBV3-2); D is undetermined. There are 14 residues in the CDR3. V was shortened by 7 bases and J by 8 bases, with 17 bases between the two germline ends. The germline V gene encodes CDR1 LGHDT and CDR2 YNNKEL (reference sequence). The CDR3 sequence: CASTPTAAGEKLFF. For the CDR3, the DNA is TGTGCCAGCACCCCGACCGCAGCAGGAGAAAAACTGTTTTTT.

The chain recombines TRBV6-5 with TRBJ1-6; 9 bases are a match to TRBD1. After removal of 6 bases from V and 7 bases from J, the junction contained 7 bases not matched to a gene. Germline V CDR1 and CDR2: MNHEY, SVGAGI. The CDR3 covers 15 residues. The CDR3 loop reads CASSSTGGRNSPLHF. The CDR3 DNA is TGTGCCAGCAGCTCGACAGGGGGAAGGAATTCACCCCTCCACTTT.

The V and J genes are TRBV4-2 and TRBJ1-6; D remains unclear. The CDR3 has 15 residues. The V gene's germline CDR1 is LGHNA and CDR2 YNFKEQ. V was shortened by 1 base and J by 0 bases, with 4 bases between the two germline ends. The CDR3 region is CASSQVYSYNSPLHF. CDR3 in DNA: TGTGCCAGCAGCCAAGTATACTCCTATAATTCACCCCTCCACTTT.

A single count supports this clone. The chain is built from TRBV9 and TRBJ2-5, with 7 bases aligning to TRBD2. Germline loops: CDR1 SGDLS, CDR2 YYNGEE. Trimming removed 4 bases from V and 5 bases from J; junction bases left unmatched: 14. This CDR3 is built from 16 residues. The CDR3 DNA follows: TGTGCCAGCAGCCGAAGGGGAGGGACGGGTGAGGAGACCCAGTACTTC. Its protein is CASSRRGGTGEETQYF. Full variable domain (rest looked up from reference TRBV9 and TRBJ2-5): DSGVTQTPKHLITATGQRVTLRCSPRSGDLSVYWYQQSLDQGLQFLIQYYNGEERAKGNILERFSAQQFPDLHSELNLSSLELGDSALYFCASSRRGGTGEETQYFGPGTRLLVL.